This TCR beta chain derives from a study of T cell repertoires in cytomegalovirus infection (dated by TCRdb to the late 2010s). Concerning the study at large: The peptide stimulations were aimed at well-studied HLA-B-restricted epitopes as well as recently identified HLA-C-restricted CMV epitopes, whose presentation resists viral immunomodulation. The HLA type of each donor mattered for the analysis, because public TCR beta signatures pointed to carriage of CMV infection along with the matching HLA type. Results and caveats for the whole study, not just this receptor: In both this cohort and an independent roughly 360-donor cohort, the cumulative frequency of public TCR beta family members distinguished carriers of CMV infection plus the relevant HLA type. In the ex vivo response, HLA-C-restricted CMV-specific TCR beta clonotypes were dominant, and in two of eight donors the single most frequent clonotype came from this HLA-C-restricted group.

The label giving this sample's treatment or condition can be read as: in vitro stimulation with specific CMV peptide epitopes to enrich CMV-specific T cells. Comment on this clonotype: What this receptor recognizes is not known. Qualities for individual bases were not recorded, and no much larger clone is one base off.

The CDR3 has 16 amino acids, counting the end cysteine and phenylalanine. The CDR3 DNA has 48 bases and is translated from base 1. CDR1 and CDR2 are drawn from the germline V gene: SGHVS, FNYEAQ. V loses 0 bases of germline sequence and J loses 2 bases, and the interval between the two ends is 12 bases. Sequencing relied on an Illumina HiSeq 1500. TCRdb reanalyzed the raw reads on its own, using fastp at Q25 for trimming and MiXCR for clone calling, and kept in-frame beta chains. Rows with a matching CDR3 protein are joined into one entry that keeps the most common DNA and genes. Present in this sample are fewer than 1,000,000 distinct CDR3 sequences, roughly 30% of which were seen just once. The ten largest clones take up more than 13% of the sample.

The chain employs TRBV7-6 and TRBJ2-3; the D gene is perhaps TRBD2, on 6 matching bases. The TCR originated in a human donor in good health (CMV status not recorded). Some clones in this sample may be carry-over from other donors' samples. The sequenced sample was cultured CD8+ T cells from PBMCs, obtained from culture after CMV antigen stimulation. CDR3 sequence: CASSLAAGRSTDTQYF. The nucleotide sequence reads TGTGCCAGCAGCTTAGCAGCGGGCCGCTCCACAGATACGCAGTATTTT.